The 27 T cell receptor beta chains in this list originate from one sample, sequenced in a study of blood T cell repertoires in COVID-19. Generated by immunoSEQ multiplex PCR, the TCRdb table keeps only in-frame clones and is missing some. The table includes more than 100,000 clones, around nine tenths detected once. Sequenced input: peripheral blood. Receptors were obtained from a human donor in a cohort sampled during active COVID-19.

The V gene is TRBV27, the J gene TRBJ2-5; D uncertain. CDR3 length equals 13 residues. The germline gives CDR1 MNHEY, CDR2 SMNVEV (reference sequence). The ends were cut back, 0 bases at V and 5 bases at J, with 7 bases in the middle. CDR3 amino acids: CASSLSWAETQYF. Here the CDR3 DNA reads TGTGCCAGCAGTTTATCGTGGGCCGAGACCCAGTACTTC.

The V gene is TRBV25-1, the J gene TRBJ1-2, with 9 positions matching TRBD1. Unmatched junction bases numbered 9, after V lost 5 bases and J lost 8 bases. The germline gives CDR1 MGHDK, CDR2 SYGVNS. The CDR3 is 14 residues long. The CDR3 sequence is CASSKTGGARGYTF. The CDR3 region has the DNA TGTGCCAGCAGTAAAACAGGGGGCGCAAGGGGCTACACCTTC.

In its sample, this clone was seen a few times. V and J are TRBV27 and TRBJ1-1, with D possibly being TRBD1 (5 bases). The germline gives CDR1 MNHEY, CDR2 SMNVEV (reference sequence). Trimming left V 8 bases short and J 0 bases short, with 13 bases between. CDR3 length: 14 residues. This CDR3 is CASFVTALNTEAFF. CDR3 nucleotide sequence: TGTGCCAGCTTTGTGACAGCCTTGAACACTGAAGCTTTCTTT.

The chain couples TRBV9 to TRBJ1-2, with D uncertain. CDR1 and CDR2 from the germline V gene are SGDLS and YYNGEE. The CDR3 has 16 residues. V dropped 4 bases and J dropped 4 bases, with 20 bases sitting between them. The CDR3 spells CASSPLPGNNPYGYTF. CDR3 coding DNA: TGTGCCAGCAGCCCACTCCCCGGGAACAATCCCTATGGCTACACCTTC. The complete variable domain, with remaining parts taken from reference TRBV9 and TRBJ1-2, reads DSGVTQTPKHLITATGQRVTLRCSPRSGDLSVYWYQQSLDQGLQFLIQYYNGEERAKGNILERFSAQQFPDLHSELNLSSLELGDSALYFCASSPLPGNNPYGYTFGSGTRLTVV.

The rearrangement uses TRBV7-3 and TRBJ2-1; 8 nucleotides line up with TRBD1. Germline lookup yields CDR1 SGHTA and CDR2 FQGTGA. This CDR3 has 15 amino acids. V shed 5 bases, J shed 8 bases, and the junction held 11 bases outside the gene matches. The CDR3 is CASSARQGRRDEQFF. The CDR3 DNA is TGTGCCAGCAGCGCCAGACAGGGGCGGAGGGATGAGCAGTTCTTC.

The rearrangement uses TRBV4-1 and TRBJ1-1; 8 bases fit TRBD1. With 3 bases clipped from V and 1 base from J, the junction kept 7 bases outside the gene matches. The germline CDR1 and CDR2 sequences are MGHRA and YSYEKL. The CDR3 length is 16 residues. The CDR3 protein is CASSQAPGTGNTEAFF. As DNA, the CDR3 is TGCGCCAGCAGCCAGGCCCCCGGGACAGGGAACACTGAAGCTTTCTTT.

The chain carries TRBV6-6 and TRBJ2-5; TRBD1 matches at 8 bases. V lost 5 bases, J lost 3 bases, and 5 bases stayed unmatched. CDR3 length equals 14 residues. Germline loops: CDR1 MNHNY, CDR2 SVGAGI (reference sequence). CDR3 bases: TGTGCCAGCAGTCCGGACAGGGATGAAGAGACCCAGTACTTC. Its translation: CASSPDRDEETQYF.

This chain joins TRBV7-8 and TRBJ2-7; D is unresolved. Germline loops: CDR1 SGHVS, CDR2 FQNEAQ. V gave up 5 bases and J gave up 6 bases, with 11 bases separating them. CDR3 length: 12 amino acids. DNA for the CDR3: TGTGCCAGCAGCCCTCGGGTGAGCGAGCAGTACTTC. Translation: CASSPRVSEQYF.

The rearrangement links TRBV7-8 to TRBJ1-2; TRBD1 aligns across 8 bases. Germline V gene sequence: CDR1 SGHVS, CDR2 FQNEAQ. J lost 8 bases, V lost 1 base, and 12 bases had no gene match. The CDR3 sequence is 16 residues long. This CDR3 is CASSLVVGLTGDGYTF. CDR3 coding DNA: TGTGCCAGCAGCTTAGTCGTGGGGTTGACAGGGGACGGCTACACCTTC.

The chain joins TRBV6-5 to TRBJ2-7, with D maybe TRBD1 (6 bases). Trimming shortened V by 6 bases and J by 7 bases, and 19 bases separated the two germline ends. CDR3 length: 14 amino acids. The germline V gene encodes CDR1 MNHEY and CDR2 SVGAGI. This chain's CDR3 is CASRDGRQVGEQYF. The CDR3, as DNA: TGTGCCAGCAGAGACGGACGACAGGTGGGTGAGCAGTACTTC.

This CDR3 reads CASSQVGGNQPQHF. Written as DNA, the CDR3 is TGTGCCAGCAGCCAAGTAGGAGGGAATCAGCCCCAGCATTTT. J is TRBJ1-5 and V is TRBV4-2; D is undetermined. The CDR3 has 14 amino acids. V gave up 1 base and J gave up 4 bases, with 8 bases separating them. The germline gives CDR1 LGHNA, CDR2 YNFKEQ.

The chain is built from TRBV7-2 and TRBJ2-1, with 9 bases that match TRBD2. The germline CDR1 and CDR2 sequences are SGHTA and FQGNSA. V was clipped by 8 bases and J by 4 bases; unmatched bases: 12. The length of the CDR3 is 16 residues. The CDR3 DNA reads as TGTGCCAGCTTTGGCGCGGGAGGGCCAAGATACAATGAGCAGTTCTTC. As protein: CASFGAGGPRYNEQFF.

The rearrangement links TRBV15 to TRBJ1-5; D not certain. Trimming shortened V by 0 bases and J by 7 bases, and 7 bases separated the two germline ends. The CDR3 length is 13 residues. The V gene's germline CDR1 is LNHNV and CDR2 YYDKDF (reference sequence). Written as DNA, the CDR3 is TGTGCCACCAGCAGAGAAATTCGGCAGCCCCAGCATTTT. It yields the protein CATSREIRQPQHF.

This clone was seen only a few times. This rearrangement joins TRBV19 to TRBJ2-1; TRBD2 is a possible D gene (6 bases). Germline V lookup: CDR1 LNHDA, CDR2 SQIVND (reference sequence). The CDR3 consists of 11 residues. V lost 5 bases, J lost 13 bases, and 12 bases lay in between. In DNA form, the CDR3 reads TGTGCCAGTAGTTGGGGAGGTCCACAGTTCTTC. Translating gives CASSWGGPQFF.

This CDR3 reads CASSPWGSDTDTQYF. As DNA, the CDR3 is TGTGCCAGCAGCCCCTGGGGTAGCGACACAGATACGCAGTATTTT. This chain uses TRBV7-2 with TRBJ2-3; maybe TRBD2 (5 bases). The CDR3 is made up of 15 amino acids. Trimming shortened V by 5 bases and J by 2 bases, and 14 bases separated the two germline ends. Germline assignment: CDR1 SGHTA and CDR2 FQGNSA. The full variable domain, in which reference TRBV7-2 and TRBJ2-3 provide the parts outside the CDR3, is GAGVSQSPSNKVTEKGKDVELRCDPISGHTALYWYRQSLGQGLEFLIYFQGNSAPDKSGLPSDRFSAERTGGSVSTLTIQRTQQEDSAVYLCASSPWGSDTDTQYFGPGTRLTVL.

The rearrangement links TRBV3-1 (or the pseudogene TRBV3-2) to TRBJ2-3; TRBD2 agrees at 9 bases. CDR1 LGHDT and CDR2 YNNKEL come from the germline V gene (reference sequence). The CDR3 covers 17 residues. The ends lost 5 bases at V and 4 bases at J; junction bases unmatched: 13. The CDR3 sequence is CASSSRGGREAADTQYF. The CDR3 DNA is TGTGCCAGCAGCTCAAGGGGCGGGAGGGAAGCGGCAGATACGCAGTATTTT.

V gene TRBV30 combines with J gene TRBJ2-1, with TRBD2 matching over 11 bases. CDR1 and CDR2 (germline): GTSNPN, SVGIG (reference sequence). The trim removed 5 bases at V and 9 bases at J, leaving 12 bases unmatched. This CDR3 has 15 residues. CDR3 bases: TGTGCCTGGGATAGCGGGAGGGCCGATAAGGGTGAGCAGTTCTTC. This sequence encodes CAWDSGRADKGEQFF.

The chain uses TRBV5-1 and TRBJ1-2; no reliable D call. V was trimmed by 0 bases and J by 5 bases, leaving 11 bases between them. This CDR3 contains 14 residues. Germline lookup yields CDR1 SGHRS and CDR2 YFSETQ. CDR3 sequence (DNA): TGCGCCAGCAGCTTGGAAGGCGGCGGATATGGCTACACCTTC. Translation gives CASSLEGGGYGYTF.

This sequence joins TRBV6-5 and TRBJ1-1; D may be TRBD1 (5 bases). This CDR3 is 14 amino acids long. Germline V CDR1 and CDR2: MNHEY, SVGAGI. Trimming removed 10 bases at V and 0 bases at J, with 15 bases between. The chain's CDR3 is CATTAGPMNTEAFF. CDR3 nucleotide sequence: TGTGCCACTACGGCAGGGCCCATGAACACTGAAGCTTTCTTT.

CDR3 nucleotides: TGTGCCAGCAGCTTAGAAGTAGCGCCGAACACTGAAGCTTTCTTT. It specifies CASSLEVAPNTEAFF. The chain uses TRBV7-8 and TRBJ1-1; D remains unclear. The germline CDR1 and CDR2 sequences are SGHVS and FQNEAQ. The CDR3 runs 15 residues. V was trimmed by 1 base and J by 1 base, leaving 10 bases between them.

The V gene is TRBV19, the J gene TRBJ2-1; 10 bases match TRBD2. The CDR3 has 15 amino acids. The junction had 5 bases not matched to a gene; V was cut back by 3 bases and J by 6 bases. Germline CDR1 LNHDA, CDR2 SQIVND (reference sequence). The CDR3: CASSIKAGGPNEQFF. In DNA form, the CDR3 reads TGTGCCAGTAGTATCAAAGCGGGAGGGCCCAATGAGCAGTTCTTC.

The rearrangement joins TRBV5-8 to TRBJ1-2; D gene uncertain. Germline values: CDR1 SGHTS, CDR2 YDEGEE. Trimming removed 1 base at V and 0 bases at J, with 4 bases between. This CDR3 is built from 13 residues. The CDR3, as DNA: TGTGCCAGCAGCTTGACTACTAACTATGGCTACACCTTC. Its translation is CASSLTTNYGYTF.

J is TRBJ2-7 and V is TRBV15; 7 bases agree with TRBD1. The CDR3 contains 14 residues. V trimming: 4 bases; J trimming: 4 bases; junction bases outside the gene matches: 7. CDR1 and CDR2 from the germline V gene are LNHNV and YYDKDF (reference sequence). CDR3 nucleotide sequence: TGTGCCACCAGCATGGGCAGGGGGTTTTACGAGCAGTACTTC. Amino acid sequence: CATSMGRGFYEQYF.

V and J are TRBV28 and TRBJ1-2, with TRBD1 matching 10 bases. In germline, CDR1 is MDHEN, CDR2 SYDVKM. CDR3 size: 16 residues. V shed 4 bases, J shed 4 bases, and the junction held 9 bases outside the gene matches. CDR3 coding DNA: TGTGCCAGCAGTTCACCGCCGGGACAGGGGTTCTATGGCTACACCTTC. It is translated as CASSSPPGQGFYGYTF.

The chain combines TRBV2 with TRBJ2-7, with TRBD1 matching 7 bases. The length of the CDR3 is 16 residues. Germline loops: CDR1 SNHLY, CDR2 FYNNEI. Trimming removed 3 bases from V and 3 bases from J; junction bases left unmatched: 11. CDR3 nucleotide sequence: TGTGCCAGCAGTGACCACCCGGACAGGACGGACTACGAGCAGTACTTC. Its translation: CASSDHPDRTDYEQYF.

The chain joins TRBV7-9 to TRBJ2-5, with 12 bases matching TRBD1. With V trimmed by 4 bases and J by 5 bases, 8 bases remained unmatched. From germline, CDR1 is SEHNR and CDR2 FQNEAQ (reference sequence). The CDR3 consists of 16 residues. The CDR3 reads CASSSAGTGGLETQYF. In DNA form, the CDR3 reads TGTGCCAGCAGCTCGGCCGGGACAGGGGGCCTGGAGACCCAGTACTTC.

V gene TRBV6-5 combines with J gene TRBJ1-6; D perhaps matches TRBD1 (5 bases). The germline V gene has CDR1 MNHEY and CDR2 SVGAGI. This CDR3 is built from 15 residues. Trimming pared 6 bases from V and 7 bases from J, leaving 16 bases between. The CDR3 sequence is CASRQAVSGNSPLHF. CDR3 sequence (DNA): TGTGCCAGCAGACAGGCAGTTTCAGGAAATTCACCCCTCCACTTT.